These 18 T cell receptor beta chains originate from one sample sequenced in a study of T cells in Graves' hyperthyroidism and ophthalmopathy. Amplified regions were TCR beta CDR3 sequences from RNA transcripts. First-round RT-PCR targeting the TCR CDR3 was performed with the HTBI primer set. TCRdb ran MiXCR on the multiplex PCR reads and lists one entry per CDR3 protein. The sample consists of fewer than 900,000 distinct CDR3 sequences, 16% of them appearing once. Material: blood. These receptors came from a man aged 18 to 29 with Graves' hyperthyroidism.

J is TRBJ2-7 and V is TRBV6-2 or TRBV6-3; 10 bases line up with TRBD2. V lost 6 bases and J lost 2; bases outside the gene matches: 13. The CDR3 covers 17 residues. The germline V gene encodes CDR1 MNHEY and CDR2 SVGEGT. CDR3 nucleotide sequence: TGTGCCAGCAGGGGGGGGGTAGCGGGAGGTTTGGCCTACGAGCAGTACTTC. The encoded protein is CASRGGVAGGLAYEQYF.

The chain couples TRBV2 to TRBJ2-7, with 9 bases identical to TRBD2. Unmatched junction bases numbered 12, after V lost 6 bases and J lost 6 bases. The CDR3 covers 15 residues. Germline lookup yields CDR1 SNHLY and CDR2 FYNNEI. The CDR3 sequence is CASRPSGTGGAEQYF. The DNA for the CDR3 is TGTGCCAGCAGGCCTAGCGGGACCGGGGGGGCCGAGCAGTACTTC.

V is TRBV5-5 and J is TRBJ2-1, with a weak D call TRBD2 (5 bases). The V end lost 4 bases, the J end lost 4 bases, and 21 bases lay between the germline ends. Looked up from germline, CDR1 is SGHKS and CDR2 is YYEKEE (reference sequence). The CDR3 consists of 17 residues. Written as DNA, the CDR3 is TGTGCCAGCAGCCTCCACCCAGCGCTGACTACATACAATGAGCAGTTCTTC. Translating it yields CASSLHPALTTYNEQFF.

This clonotype was seen a few times. CDR3 in amino acids: CASSPPGLSSLFF. CDR3 nucleotide sequence: TGTGCCAGCAGTCCACCGGGCCTGAGCAGCCTGTTTTTT. J is TRBJ1-4 and V is TRBV7-9; D is unresolved. The germline V and J ends were trimmed by 6 bases and 14 bases, with 19 bases remaining between them. The CDR3 covers 13 residues. The germline V gene encodes CDR1 SEHNR and CDR2 FQNEAQ (reference sequence).

The V call is TRBV9, the J call TRBJ2-1; weak D call: TRBD1 (6 bases). The CDR3 consists of 15 residues. The germline V and J ends were trimmed by 4 bases and 8 bases, with 19 bases remaining between them. Germline CDR1 is SGDLS and CDR2 is YYNGEE. For the CDR3, the DNA is TGTGCCAGCAGCCCCCTTTCAGGGGAAGGAGATGAGCAGTTCTTC. It yields the protein CASSPLSGEGDEQFF.

This clonotype has just a few counts. The rearrangement joins TRBV3-1 to TRBJ2-7; no clear D. The CDR3 spans 14 residues. Deletions cut 0 bases from V and 1 base from J, with 7 bases between. Germline assignment: CDR1 LGHDT and CDR2 YNNKEL (reference sequence). The chain's CDR3 is CASSQDQNSYEQYF. Here the CDR3 DNA reads TGTGCCAGCAGCCAAGATCAGAATTCCTACGAGCAGTACTTC.

This clonotype was recorded many times. This chain's CDR3 is CASSQDRASYNEQFF. CDR3 coding DNA: TGTGCCAGCAGTCAAGACAGGGCATCCTACAATGAGCAGTTCTTC. The chain has TRBV2 and TRBJ2-1; 7 bases map to TRBD1. There are 15 residues in the CDR3. CDR1 and CDR2 (germline): SNHLY, FYNNEI. Trimming removed 5 bases from V and 1 base from J; junction bases left unmatched: 5.

Many counts were recorded for this clonotype. The chain recombines TRBV28 with TRBJ2-7, with 8 bases matching TRBD2. Losses at the gene ends were 3 bases for V and 2 bases for J; bases not matched to a gene: 9. The CDR3 runs to 16 residues. Germline CDR1 is MDHEN and CDR2 is SYDVKM. The CDR3 bases are TGTGCCAGCAGTTTTTCCGGGGGGGGGTTGGCCTACGAGCAGTACTTC. Protein sequence: CASSFSGGGLAYEQYF.

As for this clonotype: This clone may be a read error of a much larger clone one base away. Here the CDR3 reads CGARDRTSASKEDTQYF. For the CDR3, the DNA is TGCGGTGCTAGAGATCGGACTAGCGCCTCCAAGGAGGATACGCAGTATTTT. V usage is TRBV20-1 and J usage is TRBJ2-3; 9 nucleotides match TRBD2. CDR3 length: 17 residues. Germline-derived CDR1 and CDR2 are DFQATT and SNEGSKA (reference sequence).

This clonotype has just a few counts. The chain has TRBV5-6 and TRBJ1-5; D remains ambiguous. Deletions cut 4 bases from V and 2 bases from J, with 16 bases between. The CDR3 consists of 16 residues. CDR1 is SGHDT and CDR2 is YYEEEE in the germline V gene. CDR3: CASSTGPPTGNQPQHF. The CDR3 DNA is TGTGCCAGCAGCACTGGACCGCCTACAGGCAATCAGCCCCAGCATTTT.

Comments on this clonotype: A much larger clone differs from this one at a single base, so this may be a read error. V is TRBV6-1 and J is TRBJ1-1, with a weak D call TRBD1 (6 bases). The CDR3 extends over 16 amino acids. CDR1 and CDR2 from the germline V gene are MNHNS and SASEGT. Here the CDR3 reads CANSEAGRGEYTEAFF. CDR3 nucleotide sequence: TGTGCCAACAGTGAAGCAGGCAGGGGCGAGTACACTGAAGCTTTCTTT.

In its sample, this clonotype was seen many times. The rearrangement uses TRBV28 and TRBJ2-5, with TRBD1 as a possible D gene (5 bases). CDR3 length equals 13 residues. V shed 2 bases and J shed 4 bases, with 8 bases lying between them. Germline lookup yields CDR1 MDHEN and CDR2 SYDVKM. The CDR3 here is CASSLTRAETQYF. Written as DNA, the CDR3 is TGTGCCAGCAGTTTAACCAGGGCAGAGACCCAGTACTTC.

The DNA for the CDR3 is TGCGCCAGCAGTCTTCGACCAATCTCCGGCACTGAAGCTTTCTTT. Its protein is CASSLRPISGTEAFF. The chain links TRBV4-3 to TRBJ1-1; no clear D gene. This CDR3 spans 15 amino acids. Looked up from germline, CDR1 is LGHNA and CDR2 is YSLEER. V lost 6 bases and J lost 4, with 18 bases in between.

This chain connects TRBV19 to TRBJ2-1, with TRBD2 matching over 12 bases. This CDR3 region has 14 residues. CDR1 LNHDA and CDR2 SQIVND come from the germline V gene (reference sequence). After removal of 3 bases from V and 13 bases from J, the junction contained 7 bases not matched to a gene. Here the CDR3 DNA reads TGTGCCAGTAGTATCTTGACTAGCGGGAGAGAACAGTTCTTC. This sequence encodes CASSILTSGREQFF. The whole variable domain, filled in from reference TRBV19 and TRBJ2-1, reads DGGITQSPKYLFRKEGQNVTLSCEQNLNHDAMYWYRQDPGQGLRLIYYSQIVNDFQKGDIAEGYSVSREKKESFPLTVTSAQKNPTAFYLCASSILTSGREQFFGPGTRLTVL.

This clonotype was detected ten times or more. V usage is TRBV18 and J usage is TRBJ2-7; D unresolved. Trimming stripped 0 bases from V and 2 bases from J, with 11 bases between. This CDR3 is 15 amino acids long. Looked up from germline, CDR1 is KGHSH and CDR2 is LQKENI. The chain's CDR3 is CASSPPAGNPYEQYF. The CDR3 DNA reads as TGTGCCAGCTCACCACCGGCTGGGAATCCCTACGAGCAGTACTTC.

Turning to this clonotype: Just one base apart from a much larger clone, this may be a read error. The chain carries TRBV28 and TRBJ2-1; the D gene could be TRBD1 or TRBD2 (5 bases each). The CDR3 is made up of 15 amino acids. CDR1 is MDHEN, CDR2 SYDVKM, per germline. V lost 6 bases and J lost 9, with 21 bases in between. Here the CDR3 reads CASSTRGSTHSEQFF. The CDR3, as DNA: TGTGCCAGCAGCACTCGGGGCAGTACTCACAGTGAGCAGTTCTTC.

This clonotype turned up a few times. This chain links TRBV2 with TRBJ2-2; 7 bases line up with TRBD2. This CDR3 region has 15 residues. J lost 4 bases, V lost 2 bases, and 4 bases had no gene match. Germline CDR1 SNHLY, CDR2 FYNNEI. The CDR3: CASSELAVGTGELFF. The CDR3 nucleotides read TGTGCCAGCAGTGAACTAGCGGTGGGCACCGGGGAGCTGTTTTTT.

Ten or more counts support this clonotype. V is TRBV7-2 and J is TRBJ2-1; the D gene is possibly TRBD1 (5 bases). Trimming took off 5 bases at V and 5 bases at J, with 13 bases between the two ends. The CDR3 consists of 14 residues. Germline CDR1 reads SGHTA; CDR2 reads FQGNSA. CDR3 amino acids: CASSHTSDNNEQFF. The CDR3 DNA reads as TGTGCCAGCAGCCATACCTCGGACAACAATGAGCAGTTCTTC. The whole variable domain, remainder taken from reference TRBV7-2 and TRBJ2-1, is GAGVSQSPSNKVTEKGKDVELRCDPISGHTALYWYRQSLGQGLEFLIYFQGNSAPDKSGLPSDRFSAERTGGSVSTLTIQRTQQEDSAVYLCASSHTSDNNEQFFGPGTRLTVL.